This TCR beta chain was recorded in a study of blood T cells in healthy people across ages. A J-beta primer mix and a sample-barcoded 5' primer were used in a second PCR of roughly 6 to 11 cycles. TCRdb re-called the 5' RACE reads with MiXCR, one entry per CDR3 protein. Here the sample spans approximately 780,000 distinct CDR3 sequences, roughly 24% being singletons. This clonotype has a handful of counts. CDR3 length: 16 amino acids. The trim removed 2 bases at V and 7 bases at J, leaving 14 bases unmatched. Per the germline V gene, CDR1 is DFQATT and CDR2 is SNEGSKA (reference sequence). The same data also went into a second study, on T cells of mothers and their children.

Sequencing was performed on blood. This clonotype originated in a boy younger than 18 in good health. The genes are TRBV20-1 and TRBJ1-5; 7 positions match TRBD1. CDR3 nucleotide sequence: TGCAGTGCTAGAAACCGGACAGGAGCGGTAGGACAGCCCCAGCATTTT. As protein: CSARNRTGAVGQPQHF.